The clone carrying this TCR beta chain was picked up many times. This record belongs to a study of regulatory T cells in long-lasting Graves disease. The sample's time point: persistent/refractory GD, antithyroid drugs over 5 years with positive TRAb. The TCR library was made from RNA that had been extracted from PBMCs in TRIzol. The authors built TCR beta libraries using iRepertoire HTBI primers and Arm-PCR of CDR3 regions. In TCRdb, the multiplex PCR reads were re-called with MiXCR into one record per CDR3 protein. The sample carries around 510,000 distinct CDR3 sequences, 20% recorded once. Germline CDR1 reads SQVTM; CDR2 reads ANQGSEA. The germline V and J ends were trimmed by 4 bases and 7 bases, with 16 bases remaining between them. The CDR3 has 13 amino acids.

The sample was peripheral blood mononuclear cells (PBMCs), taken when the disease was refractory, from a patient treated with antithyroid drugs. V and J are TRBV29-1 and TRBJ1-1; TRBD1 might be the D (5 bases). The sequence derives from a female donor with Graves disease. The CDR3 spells CSVAGSEGYEAFF. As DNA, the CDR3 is TGCAGCGTTGCAGGGTCGGAGGGGTATGAAGCTTTCTTT.